The 17 T cell receptor beta chains below come from one sample, sequenced in a study of blood T cells in healthy people across ages. Then a second PCR, running about 7 to 11 cycles, was carried out with a sample-barcoded 5' primer and a J-beta primer mix. TCRdb used MiXCR to reprocess the 5' RACE reads, holding one entry per CDR3 protein. The data hold about 690,000 distinct CDR3 sequences, with 40% to 45% observed a single time. Material: blood. These receptors all come from a man aged 80 or over in good health.

This clonotype showed up just a few times. The genes are TRBV5-5 and TRBJ1-5; tentatively, D is TRBD1 (5 bases). This CDR3 has 14 amino acids. The germline V and J ends were trimmed by 5 bases and 1 base, with 10 bases remaining between them. Germline V gives CDR1 SGHKS, CDR2 YYEKEE (reference sequence). CDR3 DNA sequence: TGTGCCAGCAGACAAGGGACGAGCAATCAGCCCCAGCATTTT. This encodes CASRQGTSNQPQHF.

This clonotype was seen only a few times. This chain joins TRBV6-2 or TRBV6-3 and TRBJ2-4; the match to TRBD1 covers 8 bases. CDR3 length equals 14 residues. Losses at the gene ends were 7 bases for V and 0 bases for J; bases not matched to a gene: 2. The germline CDR1 and CDR2 sequences are MNHEY and SVGEGT. The CDR3 sequence is CASNDRGAKNIQYF. The CDR3 bases are TGTGCCAGCAACGACAGGGGAGCCAAAAACATTCAGTACTTC.

Many counts were recorded for this clonotype. CDR3 loop: CASSQDEGWGATQYF. DNA for the CDR3: TGCGCCAGCAGCCAAGATGAAGGTTGGGGAGCGACCCAGTACTTC. This chain links TRBV4-1 with TRBJ2-4, with a weak D call TRBD2 (5 bases). The J call may not be correct, given that the DNA end is closer to TRBJ2-5. Germline V gives CDR1 MGHRA, CDR2 YSYEKL. This CDR3 is built from 15 residues.

This clonotype was recorded a few times. This sequence joins TRBV14 and TRBJ2-1; weak D call: TRBD1 (5 bases). The V gene's germline CDR1 is SGHDN and CDR2 FVKESK. The length of the CDR3 is 14 residues. V was trimmed by 4 bases and J by 13 bases, leaving 20 bases between them. CDR3 sequence: CASSRQFGQGPQFF. The DNA of the CDR3 is TGTGCCAGCAGCCGCCAATTCGGACAAGGACCACAGTTCTTC.

This clonotype came up many times. V and J are TRBV28 and TRBJ1-2; 7 bases align to TRBD1. The CDR3 loop spans 16 amino acids. The germline V gene has CDR1 MDHEN and CDR2 SYDVKM. The junction had 15 bases not matched to a gene; V was cut back by 3 bases and J by 8 bases. CDR3 bases: TGTGCCAGCAGTTTGACGGCCATGCGACAGGGAAAGGGCTACACCTTC. Its protein product is CASSLTAMRQGKGYTF.

The chain has TRBV18 and TRBJ2-2, with 7 bases identical to TRBD2. The CDR3 covers 17 residues. Per the germline V gene, CDR1 is KGHSH and CDR2 is LQKENI. J was trimmed by 7 bases and V by 0 bases; bases with no gene match: 11. CDR3 loop: CASSPPSTGGPYGELFF. CDR3 sequence (DNA): TGTGCCAGCTCACCACCGTCGACGGGAGGACCATACGGGGAGCTGTTTTTT.

CDR3 residues: CASSQSGGRVGELFF. In DNA, the CDR3 is TGTGCCAGCAGCCAATCCGGGGGAAGAGTCGGGGAGCTGTTTTTT. V is TRBV3-1 and J is TRBJ2-2, with D maybe TRBD2 (6 bases). The CDR3 contains 15 residues. Germline V lookup: CDR1 LGHDT, CDR2 YNNKEL (reference sequence). V was pared by 2 bases and J by 7 bases, with 14 bases between.

This clonotype occurred many times. This chain connects TRBV4-1 to TRBJ2-5, with 12 nucleotides matching TRBD2. In germline, CDR1 is MGHRA, CDR2 YSYEKL. The CDR3 is made up of 15 amino acids. Unmatched junction bases numbered 6, after V lost 5 bases and J lost 5 bases. The CDR3 sequence is CASSLRTSGAETQYF. DNA of the CDR3: TGCGCCAGCAGCTTACGGACTAGCGGGGCCGAGACCCAGTACTTC.

This clonotype has at least ten counts. The chain has TRBV29-1 and TRBJ1-2; no reliable D call. Germline V gene sequence: CDR1 SQVTM, CDR2 ANQGSEA. The CDR3 sequence is 12 residues long. Trimming cost V 4 bases and J 6 bases, with 12 bases left between them. CDR3 bases: TGCAGCGTTGGTGGGCAAAGTGATGGCTACACCTTC. Translating it yields CSVGGQSDGYTF.

To note about this clonotype: The junction differs from germline at one of its ends, possibly a read error. The gene calls are TRBV5-4 and TRBJ1-3, with D perhaps matching TRBD1 (5 bases). CDR3 length: 15 amino acids. The germline V gene has CDR1 SGHNT and CDR2 YYREEE (reference sequence). In DNA, the CDR3 is TGTACCAGCAGCGGGACGGGGAATAGGAGAAACACCATATATTTT. This codes for CTSSGTGNRRNTIYF.

The chain uses TRBV10-3 and TRBJ2-5; D is ambiguous. The germline gives CDR1 ENHRY, CDR2 SYGVKD. Deletions cut 3 bases from V and 11 bases from J, with 10 bases between. This CDR3 spans 11 amino acids. CDR3 amino acids: CAISEAYEQYF. The CDR3 nucleotides are TGTGCCATCAGTGAAGCTTATGAGCAGTACTTC.

This clonotype has more than one count but fewer than ten. The V call is TRBV7-9, the J call TRBJ2-5; 10 bases line up with TRBD2. The CDR3 has 16 residues. The V gene end was trimmed by 5 bases and the J gene end by 0 bases; junction bases not matched to a gene: 6. Looked up from germline, CDR1 is SEHNR and CDR2 is FQNEAQ (reference sequence). DNA of the CDR3: TGTGCCAGCAGCCCGGGGACTAGCGAATACCAAGAGACCCAGTACTTC. Its protein product is CASSPGTSEYQETQYF.

A remark on this clonotype: The germline gene is not matched at one end of the junction; a read error may be the cause. This chain joins TRBV5-1 and TRBJ2-7; D tentatively fits TRBD1 or TRBD2 (5 bases each). Germline CDR1 and CDR2: SGHRS and YFSETQ. The CDR3 sequence is 15 residues long. CDR3 protein: CASSLDGTVTYKQYF. The CDR3 DNA follows: TGCGCCAGCAGCTTGGACGGGACGGTCACCTACAAGCAGTACTTC.

This clonotype was recorded a few times. The gene calls are TRBV7-9 and TRBJ1-2, with 7 bases aligning to TRBD1. This CDR3 region has 16 residues. Germline trimming cut 5 bases from V and 3 bases from J; bases unmatched to any gene: 12. Germline values: CDR1 SEHNR, CDR2 FQNEAQ (reference sequence). This CDR3 is CASSPGGAGDDYGYTF. CDR3 in DNA: TGTGCCAGCAGCCCAGGGGGTGCAGGGGACGACTATGGCTACACCTTC.

The gene calls are TRBV7-9 and TRBJ1-2; D not certain. Germline V gene data show CDR1 as SEHNR and CDR2 as FQNEAQ (reference sequence). The V end lost 5 bases, the J end lost 3 bases, and 13 bases lay between the germline ends. There are 14 residues in the CDR3. The CDR3 DNA follows: TGTGCCAGCAGCGTAGAAGGGTTTTACTATGGCTACACCTTC. Translated: CASSVEGFYYGYTF.

The genes are TRBV10-1 and TRBJ2-5; tentative D call: TRBD2 (6 bases). V lost 3 bases to trimming and J lost 11 bases, with 16 bases between them. The CDR3 has 13 residues. The germline CDR1 and CDR2 sequences are WNHNN and SYGVQD (reference sequence). The CDR3 spells CASSESGGTEQYF. The CDR3 DNA reads TGCGCCAGCAGTGAAAGTGGGGGGACTGAGCAGTACTTC.

This clonotype came up a few times. This sequence joins TRBV15 and TRBJ2-7, with 8 positions matching TRBD2. V was clipped by 1 base and J by 2 bases; unmatched bases: 4. The CDR3 contains 15 residues. The germline CDR1 and CDR2 sequences are LNHNV and YYDKDF (reference sequence). The CDR3: CATSRGSGETYEQYF. The CDR3 DNA reads TGTGCCACCAGCAGAGGTAGCGGGGAAACCTACGAGCAGTACTTC.